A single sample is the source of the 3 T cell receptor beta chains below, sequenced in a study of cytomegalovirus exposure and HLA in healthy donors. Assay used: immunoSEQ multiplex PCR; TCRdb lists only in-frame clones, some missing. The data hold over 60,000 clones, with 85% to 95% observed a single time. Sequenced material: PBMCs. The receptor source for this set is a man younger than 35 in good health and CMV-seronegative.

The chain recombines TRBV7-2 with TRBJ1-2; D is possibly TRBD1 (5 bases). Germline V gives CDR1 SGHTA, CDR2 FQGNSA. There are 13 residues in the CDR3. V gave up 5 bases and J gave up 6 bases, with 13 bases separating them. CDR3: CASSPVEGNGYTF. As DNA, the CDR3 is TGTGCCAGCAGCCCCGTGGAGGGGAATGGCTACACCTTC.

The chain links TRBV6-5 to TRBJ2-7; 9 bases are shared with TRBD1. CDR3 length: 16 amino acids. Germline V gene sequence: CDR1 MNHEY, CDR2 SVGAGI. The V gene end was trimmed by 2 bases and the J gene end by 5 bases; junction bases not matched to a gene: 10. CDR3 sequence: CASSYRDPGTGNEQYF. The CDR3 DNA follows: TGTGCCAGCAGTTACCGAGATCCCGGGACAGGGAACGAGCAGTACTTC.

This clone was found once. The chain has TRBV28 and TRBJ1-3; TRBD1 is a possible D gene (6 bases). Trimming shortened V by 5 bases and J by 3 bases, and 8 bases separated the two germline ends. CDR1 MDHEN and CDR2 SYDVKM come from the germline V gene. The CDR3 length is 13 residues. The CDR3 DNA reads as TGTGCCAGCAGTCTGACAGGTGGAAACACCATATATTTT. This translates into CASSLTGGNTIYF.